This is a list of T cell receptor beta chains from one sample in a study of T cell responses to AZD1222 COVID-19 vaccine. Sequencing was performed with immunoSEQ multiplex PCR; in TCRdb, only in-frame clones are kept and a portion is missing. The table includes about 110,000 clones, about 91% detected once. Here the sequenced sample was peripheral blood, taken 28 days after the second AZD1222 dose. Every receptor here comes from an adult who received the AZD1222 COVID-19 vaccine. Both conserved end residues are part of each CDR3. The D gene is left open where the match is weak. Only some rows state a clone size, as once, few, many or a class for expanded clones.

d_call	clone_size	v_call	j_call	cdr3_aa	cdr3_nt
-	-	TRBV5-1	TRBJ2-3	CASSDPGASIDTQYF	TGCGCCAGCAGCGACCCGGGAGCCTCTATTGATACGCAGTATTTT
-	-	TRBV3-1/TRBV3-2	TRBJ2-3	CASRTGTLGKADTQYF	TGTGCCAGCAGAACCGGGACGCTCGGGAAGGCAGATACGCAGTATTTT
-	-	TRBV24-1	TRBJ2-2	CATSDTRRSAGELFF	TGTGCCACCAGTGATACTAGAAGAAGCGCCGGGGAGCTGTTTTTT
TRBD2	-	TRBV2	TRBJ2-7	CASSDASGSYEQYF	TGTGCCAGCAGTGATGCTAGCGGCTCCTACGAGCAGTACTTC
TRBD2	-	TRBV6-5	TRBJ2-7	CASSPGLGPYEQYF	TGTGCCAGCAGCCCGGGACTAGGGCCCTACGAGCAGTACTTC
TRBD1	once	TRBV19	TRBJ1-1	CASQGDMNTEAFF	TGTGCCAGTCAGGGGGACATGAACACTGAAGCTTTCTTT
TRBD2	-	TRBV3-1/TRBV3-2	TRBJ2-1	CASSPREGVRYNEQFF	TGTGCCAGCAGCCCTAGGGAGGGAGTGCGATACAATGAGCAGTTCTTC
TRBD2	-	TRBV7-3	TRBJ2-1	CASSLQRESRQFF	TGTGCCAGCAGCTTACAGCGGGAGTCGAGGCAGTTCTTC
-	few	TRBV6-5	TRBJ2-1	CASSRGRNEQFF	TGTGCCAGCAGCAGGGGGAGGAATGAGCAGTTCTTC
-	-	TRBV7-8	TRBJ1-5	CASSLGGAMSQHF	TGTGCCAGCAGCTTAGGCGGGGCTATGTCCCAGCATTTT
-	-	TRBV11-2	TRBJ2-2	CASTLGGSGELFF	TGTGCCAGCACCCTGGGCGGATCCGGGGAGCTGTTTTTT
TRBD2	-	TRBV3-1/TRBV3-2	TRBJ2-3	CASSKRGSTDTQYF	TGTGCCAGCTCGAAGCGGGGGAGCACAGATACGCAGTATTTT
TRBD2	-	TRBV10-2	TRBJ2-1	CASSDPGLAGLNEQFF	TGCGCCAGCAGTGACCCCGGACTAGCGGGACTTAATGAGCAGTTCTTC
TRBD1	once	TRBV7-2	TRBJ2-7	CASSLALGQGAEQYF	TGTGCCAGCAGCTTAGCCCTGGGACAGGGAGCCGAGCAGTACTTC
TRBD1	-	TRBV6-4	TRBJ2-1	CASNLGQGGEQFF	TGTGCCAGCAATCTAGGACAGGGTGGGGAGCAGTTCTTC
-	-	TRBV28	TRBJ1-4	CASSFLGGRAVANEKLFF	TGTGCCAGCAGTTTCCTGGGCGGCAGGGCGGTGGCCAATGAAAAACTGTTTTTT
TRBD1	-	TRBV19	TRBJ1-5	CASSDRVNQPQHF	TGTGCCAGTAGCGACAGGGTCAATCAGCCCCAGCATTTT
-	-	TRBV27	TRBJ2-2	CASSLTQVPNTGELFF	TGTGCCAGCAGTCTAACCCAGGTCCCGAACACCGGGGAGCTGTTTTTT
TRBD1	-	TRBV28	TRBJ1-4	CASMTGSNEKLFF	TGTGCCAGCATGACAGGGAGTAATGAAAAACTGTTTTTT
TRBD1	-	TRBV6-1	TRBJ1-6	CASSEALGQGASPLHF	TGTGCCAGCAGTGAAGCGCTCGGACAGGGGGCTTCACCCCTCCACTTT
-	-	TRBV7-9	TRBJ2-7	CASSLESIYEQYF	TGTGCCAGCAGCTTAGAGTCCATCTACGAGCAGTACTTC
-	-	TRBV11-3	TRBJ1-4	CASILPGTLNEKLFF	TGTGCCAGCATCCTTCCAGGGACACTTAATGAAAAACTGTTTTTT
TRBD1	-	TRBV19	TRBJ1-4	CASRHRDRGRATNEKLFF	TGTGCCAGTAGGCACCGGGACAGGGGACGTGCAACTAATGAAAAACTGTTTTTT
-	-	TRBV18	TRBJ1-1	CASSPTGAREAFF	TGTGCCAGCTCACCGACGGGGGCGCGGGAGGCTTTCTTT
-	-	TRBV30	TRBJ1-4	CAWRPQGANEKLFF	TGTGCCTGGAGGCCCCAGGGCGCTAATGAAAAACTGTTTTTT
-	few	TRBV28	TRBJ1-1	CASSFFEDMNTEAFF	TGTGCCAGCAGTTTTTTTGAAGACATGAACACTGAAGCTTTCTTT
-	-	TRBV24-1	TRBJ2-7	CALPRDQLTYEQYF	TGTGCTTTACCCAGGGACCAGCTAACCTACGAGCAGTACTTC
-	once	TRBV2	TRBJ2-7	CASSVERGAWDEQYF	TGTGCCAGCAGTGTGGAAAGGGGTGCATGGGACGAGCAGTACTTC
TRBD2	-	TRBV6-5	TRBJ2-4	CASSYSGLAGENIQYF	TGTGCCAGCAGTTACTCAGGCCTAGCGGGAGAAAACATTCAGTACTTC
TRBD1	once	TRBV24-1	TRBJ2-7	CATSAGGQGASEQYF	TGTGCCACCAGTGCGGGGGGACAGGGGGCGTCCGAGCAGTACTTC
TRBD1	few	TRBV5-4	TRBJ1-2	CASRPTGGGYTF	TGTGCCAGCAGACCTACAGGGGGTGGCTACACCTTC
TRBD1	-	TRBV28	TRBJ1-2	CASSQGDRGGGYTF	TGTGCCAGCAGTCAAGGGGACAGGGGTGGAGGCTACACCTTC
-	-	TRBV5-4	TRBJ2-7	CASSYRTAYEQYF	TGTGCCAGCAGCTACCGGACAGCCTACGAGCAGTACTTC
-	-	TRBV20-1	TRBJ1-2	CSASGEGYTF	TGCAGTGCCAGCGGGGAAGGCTACACCTTC
-	-	TRBV12-3/TRBV12-4	TRBJ1-1	CASSLGQPEAFF	TGTGCCAGCAGTTTAGGGCAGCCTGAAGCTTTCTTT
TRBD1	-	TRBV18	TRBJ2-1	CASSHGQGAPYNEQFF	TGTGCCAGCTCGCATGGACAGGGGGCCCCCTACAATGAGCAGTTCTTC
-	-	TRBV7-3	TRBJ1-2	CASSLTQGMGYTF	TGTGCCAGCAGCTTAACGCAAGGGATGGGCTACACCTTC
-	-	TRBV4-2	TRBJ2-4	CASSRDAKENIQYF	TGTGCCAGCAGCCGGGACGCTAAGGAAAACATTCAGTACTTC
-	few	TRBV5-1	TRBJ1-5	CASSLAGFGQPQHF	TGCGCCAGCAGCTTGGCGGGGTTTGGGCAGCCCCAGCATTTT
-	-	TRBV19	TRBJ1-5	CASSNPRTASNQPQHF	TGTGCCAGTAGTAACCCTAGGACCGCAAGCAATCAGCCCCAGCATTTT
-	-	TRBV2	TRBJ1-1	CASTPAGNTEAFF	TGTGCCAGCACCCCCGCGGGGAACACTGAAGCTTTCTTT
-	-	TRBV11-2	TRBJ2-7	CASSLEGYEQYF	TGTGCCAGCAGCTTAGAAGGATACGAGCAGTACTTC
-	-	TRBV28	TRBJ1-4	CASSSHSSNEKLFF	TGTGCCAGCAGTTCTCATTCCTCTAATGAAAAACTGTTTTTT
-	-	TRBV7-2	TRBJ1-2	CASSAPIKTVNYGYTF	TGTGCCAGCAGCGCCCCGATTAAGACAGTGAACTATGGCTACACCTTC
TRBD1	-	TRBV19	TRBJ1-2	CASTSWGTGSNYGYTF	TGTGCCAGTACCTCATGGGGGACAGGCAGTAACTATGGCTACACCTTC
-	-	TRBV21-1	TRBJ2-1	CASSKASDREYKLYNEQFF	TGTGCCAGCAGCAAAGCGAGTGACAGGGAATACAAACTTTACAATGAGCAGTTCTTC